The 24 T cell receptor beta chains in this list originate from one sample, sequenced in a study of blood T cell repertoires in COVID-19 (dated by TCRdb to 2020 to 2021). Libraries were built with the immunoSEQ multiplex PCR assay. This is the immuneACCESS table as TCRdb keeps it, with only in-frame sequences that have V and J called. A part of the clones is gone; compared with another copy, unresolved V genes explain less than half, and the rest is unexplained. Within this sample are about 140,000 clones, with roughly 89% of them counted one time only. The ten largest clones capture approximately 9% of the sample. Specimen: peripheral blood. All receptors come from a man in his thirties or forties with COVID-19, enrolled during active disease.

The V and J genes are TRBV11-3 and TRBJ2-3; no firm D call. Germline V gives CDR1 SGHNT, CDR2 YENEEA. The CDR3 is 13 residues long. The V and J ends lost 3 bases and 0 bases respectively, with 4 bases between them. The CDR3 loop is CASSFESTDTQYF. The CDR3 nucleotides are TGTGCCAGCAGCTTCGAGAGCACAGATACGCAGTATTTT.

The chain couples TRBV9 to TRBJ2-2, with D perhaps TRBD1 (6 bases). V lost 9 bases to trimming and J lost 4 bases, with 13 bases between them. Germline V gene sequence: CDR1 SGDLS, CDR2 YYNGEE. The CDR3 is made up of 13 amino acids. The CDR3 is CATSTGITGELFF. The CDR3 DNA reads TGTGCCACCTCAACAGGGATCACCGGGGAGCTGTTTTTT. The entire variable domain, with the rest obtained from reference TRBV9 and TRBJ2-2, is as follows: DSGVTQTPKHLITATGQRVTLRCSPRSGDLSVYWYQQSLDQGLQFLIQYYNGEERAKGNILERFSAQQFPDLHSELNLSSLELGDSALYFCATSTGITGELFFGEGSRLTVL.

CDR3 nucleotides: TGTGCCTGGAGTGGGACTATGCGAGATACGCAGTATTTT. Translation gives CAWSGTMRDTQYF. The rearrangement links TRBV30 to TRBJ2-3; a weak D match, TRBD2 (6 bases). Between the trimmed V and J ends, which lost 1 base and 5 bases, there was a span of 10 bases. CDR3 length: 13 amino acids. Looked up from germline, CDR1 is GTSNPN and CDR2 is SVGIG (reference sequence).

This chain uses TRBV28 with TRBJ2-4; TRBD1 agrees at 9 bases. CDR1 is MDHEN and CDR2 is SYDVKM in the germline V gene. Losses at the gene ends were 2 bases for V and 5 bases for J; bases not matched to a gene: 4. CDR3 length equals 15 residues. CDR3 protein: CASSLEGQGQNIQYF. The CDR3, as DNA: TGTGCCAGCAGTTTAGAGGGACAGGGCCAAAACATTCAGTACTTC.

By share, this clone counts as large (0.1 to 1%). The chain uses TRBV7-2 and TRBJ2-7, with D unresolved. The germline V gene has CDR1 SGHTA and CDR2 FQGNSA. The CDR3 is 12 residues long. V shed 5 bases and J shed 3 bases, with 8 bases lying between them. The CDR3 reads CASSRPGYEQYF. CDR3 bases: TGTGCCAGCAGCCGGCCGGGCTACGAGCAGTACTTC.

The rearrangement links TRBV7-3 to TRBJ2-3; D may be TRBD2 (6 bases). Trimming took off 5 bases at V and 4 bases at J, with 13 bases between the two ends. CDR1 is SGHTA, CDR2 FQGTGA, per germline. There are 14 residues in the CDR3. This CDR3 reads CASSPTLAADTQYF. The CDR3 DNA sequence: TGTGCCAGCAGCCCAACACTAGCCGCAGATACGCAGTATTTT.

The chain links TRBV28 to TRBJ2-1, with 8 bases that match TRBD2. CDR1 is MDHEN and CDR2 is SYDVKM in the germline V gene. The CDR3 totals 20 residues. The J segment lost 4 bases and the V segment lost 4 bases, leaving 21 bases of the junction unmatched. The CDR3 nucleotides are TGTGCCAGCAGTTCCACGGCCACAGGGAAGGCAGCGGGAGCGTACAATGAGCAGTTCTTC. Residues: CASSSTATGKAAGAYNEQFF.

The rearrangement links TRBV10-3 to TRBJ2-3; 9 nucleotides agree with TRBD2. This CDR3 is built from 13 residues. Germline assignment: CDR1 ENHRY and CDR2 SYGVKD. The trim removed 10 bases at V and 0 bases at J, leaving 2 bases unmatched. The CDR3 DNA reads as TGTGCCACCCTAGCGGGGAGCACAGATACGCAGTATTTT. Translating gives CATLAGSTDTQYF.

The chain links TRBV19 to TRBJ2-5; D might be TRBD1 (6 bases). There are 13 residues in the CDR3. Deletions cut 8 bases from V and 2 bases from J, with 12 bases between. Germline V gene sequence: CDR1 LNHDA, CDR2 SQIVND (reference sequence). The CDR3 DNA follows: TGTGCCAGTGCCCGGGGACATCAAGAGACCCAGTACTTC. It specifies CASARGHQETQYF.

V usage is TRBV15 and J usage is TRBJ2-3; D uncertain. Germline-derived CDR1 and CDR2 are LNHNV and YYDKDF (reference sequence). The CDR3 contains 14 residues. The V end was cut by 1 base, the J end by 2 bases, with 7 bases between. The CDR3, as DNA: TGTGCCACCAGCAGAGTGGCAGACACAGATACGCAGTATTTT. Its translation is CATSRVADTDTQYF.

The V gene is TRBV7-9, the J gene TRBJ2-7, with 11 bases identical to TRBD2. The V segment lost 8 bases and the J segment 2 bases; nucleotides outside the gene matches: 5. The CDR3 is 14 residues long. Per the germline V gene, CDR1 is SEHNR and CDR2 is FQNEAQ (reference sequence). CDR3 nucleotides: TGTGCCAGCGGGCTAGCGGGAGGAGCCTACGAGCAGTACTTC. Protein sequence: CASGLAGGAYEQYF.

The V call is TRBV2, the J call TRBJ2-7; the D gene is possibly TRBD2 (6 bases). This CDR3 region has 15 residues. The V gene's germline CDR1 is SNHLY and CDR2 FYNNEI. Deletions cut 0 bases from V and 0 bases from J, with 9 bases between. CDR3 nucleotide sequence: TGTGCCAGCAGTGAAGCCGGACTATCCTCCTACGAGCAGTACTTC. Amino acids: CASSEAGLSSYEQYF.

The chain is built from TRBV28 and TRBJ2-1, with 10 nucleotides matching TRBD2. CDR1 is MDHEN and CDR2 is SYDVKM in the germline V gene. V shed 4 bases and J 0 bases; nucleotides not matched to a gene: 18. CDR3 length equals 21 residues. CDR3 residues: CASSSPVASGRGRSSYNEQFF. The CDR3 region has the DNA TGTGCCAGCAGTTCCCCGGTGGCTAGCGGGAGAGGAAGAAGCTCCTACAATGAGCAGTTCTTC.

The rearrangement links TRBV10-3 to TRBJ1-2, with 8 bases lining up with TRBD1. Unmatched junction bases numbered 5, after V lost 6 bases and J lost 5 bases. Germline V lookup: CDR1 ENHRY, CDR2 SYGVKD. The CDR3 has 13 amino acids. The CDR3 here is CAIRGGTGYGYTF. In nucleotides, the CDR3 is TGTGCCATCAGGGGCGGGACAGGATATGGCTACACCTTC.

The chain uses TRBV7-9 and TRBJ2-3; 9 positions agree with TRBD2. The CDR3 runs 15 residues. Germline CDR1 is SEHNR and CDR2 is FQNEAQ (reference sequence). The trim removed 1 base at V and 6 bases at J, leaving 5 bases unmatched. CDR3 region: CASSLVGTSMDTQYF. CDR3 in DNA: TGTGCCAGCAGCTTAGTGGGGACTAGCATGGATACGCAGTATTTT.

The rearrangement joins TRBV18 to TRBJ2-2; TRBD1 matches 11 bases. The CDR3 runs 16 residues. Looked up from germline, CDR1 is KGHSH and CDR2 is LQKENI. V was pared by 3 bases and J by 5 bases, with 5 bases of the junction left unmatched. CDR3 sequence reads: CASSPSRDRGTGELFF. CDR3 coding DNA: TGTGCCAGCTCACCGAGCCGGGACAGGGGGACCGGGGAGCTGTTTTTT.

The V and J genes are TRBV7-2 and TRBJ1-2, with 8 bases identical to TRBD1. The junction had 8 bases not matched to a gene; V was cut back by 5 bases and J by 6 bases. The CDR3 has 14 amino acids. Germline V lookup: CDR1 SGHTA, CDR2 FQGNSA. This CDR3 reads CASSQSTGADGYTF. The CDR3 DNA reads as TGTGCCAGCAGCCAGTCGACAGGGGCAGATGGCTACACCTTC. Full variable domain (outside the CDR3, taken from reference TRBV7-2 and TRBJ1-2): GAGVSQSPSNKVTEKGKDVELRCDPISGHTALYWYRQSLGQGLEFLIYFQGNSAPDKSGLPSDRFSAERTGGSVSTLTIQRTQQEDSAVYLCASSQSTGADGYTFGSGTRLTVV.

The CDR3 is CASSFFSGRQSYEQYF. For the CDR3, the DNA is TGTGCCAGCAGCTTTTTTAGCGGGAGGCAATCCTACGAGCAGTACTTC. The V and J genes are TRBV5-4 and TRBJ2-7, with 10 positions matching TRBD2. The CDR3 has 16 amino acids. V was clipped by 2 bases and J by 1 base; unmatched bases: 6. Germline values: CDR1 SGHNT, CDR2 YYREEE (reference sequence).

This chain links TRBV14 with TRBJ2-7; 7 bases match TRBD2. The CDR3 length is 15 residues. From germline, CDR1 is SGHDN and CDR2 FVKESK. J was trimmed by 2 bases and V by 4 bases; bases with no gene match: 8. CDR3 coding DNA: TGTGCCAGCAGCCCCCTTGGGGGGAGGGCCTACGAGCAGTACTTC. It specifies CASSPLGGRAYEQYF.

The V and J genes are TRBV5-6 and TRBJ2-5; 7 bases line up with TRBD1. Germline V lookup: CDR1 SGHDT, CDR2 YYEEEE. V lost 4 bases and J lost 5; bases outside the gene matches: 5. There are 13 residues in the CDR3. The CDR3 DNA reads TGTGCCAGCAGCGAGACAGGGTCGGAGACCCAGTACTTC. This sequence encodes CASSETGSETQYF.

CDR3 nucleotides: TGTGCCAGCAGATGGACTAGCGGGAACGGGGAGCTGTTTTTT. Translated, it gives CASRWTSGNGELFF. The rearrangement uses TRBV7-3 and TRBJ2-2; 12 bases align to TRBD2. This CDR3 spans 14 amino acids. Trimming took 6 bases from V and 7 from J; bases not matched to a gene: 3. Germline loops: CDR1 SGHTA, CDR2 FQGTGA.

The chain combines TRBV27 with TRBJ2-7; TRBD2 matches at 13 bases. J lost 6 bases, V lost 2 bases, and 10 bases had no gene match. The CDR3 sequence is 17 residues long. The germline CDR1 and CDR2 sequences are MNHEY and SMNVEV (reference sequence). Here the CDR3 DNA reads TGTGCCAGCAGTTTAGTCGGACTAGCGGGAGTTCTTGGCGAGCAGTACTTC. Translated: CASSLVGLAGVLGEQYF.

J is TRBJ2-3 and V is TRBV6-6; 10 bases align to TRBD1. With V trimmed by 0 bases and J by 7 bases, 4 bases remained unmatched. The CDR3 totals 15 residues. CDR1 is MNHNY, CDR2 SVGAGI, per germline (reference sequence). DNA of the CDR3: TGTGCCAGCAGTTACTCGACAGGGGGCGCGAATACGCAGTATTTT. It is translated as CASSYSTGGANTQYF.

This clone appeared a single time. The chain recombines TRBV29-1 with TRBJ2-3, with 11 bases lining up with TRBD2. CDR1 and CDR2 (germline): SQVTM, ANQGSEA. V shed 7 bases, J shed 0 bases, and the junction held 15 bases outside the gene matches. CDR3 size: 18 residues. The CDR3 is CSGEGLADQFSSTDTQYF. CDR3 nucleotides: TGCAGCGGGGAGGGACTAGCGGACCAATTCTCTAGCACAGATACGCAGTATTTT.